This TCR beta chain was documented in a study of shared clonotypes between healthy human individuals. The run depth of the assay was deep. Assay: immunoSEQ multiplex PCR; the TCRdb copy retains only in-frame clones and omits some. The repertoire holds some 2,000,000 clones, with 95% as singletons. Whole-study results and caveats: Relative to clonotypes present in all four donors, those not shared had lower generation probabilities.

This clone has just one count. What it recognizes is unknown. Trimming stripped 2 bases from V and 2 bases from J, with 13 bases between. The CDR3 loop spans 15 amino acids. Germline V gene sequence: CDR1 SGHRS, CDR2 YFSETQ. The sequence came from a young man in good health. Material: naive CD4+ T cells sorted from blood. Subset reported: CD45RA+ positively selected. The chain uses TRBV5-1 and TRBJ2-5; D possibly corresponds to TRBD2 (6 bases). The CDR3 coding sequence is TGCGCCAGCAGCTTACCCGGGGGTAAGCAAGAGACCCAGTACTTC. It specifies CASSLPGGKQETQYF.